This T cell receptor beta chain is from a study of blood T cell repertoires in COVID-19. Study context: Samples came from the United States, Italy and Spain, spanning acute and convalescent COVID-19. In each case, the material was cDNA or gDNA derived from T cells, B-cell-depleted T cells, or PBMCs.

Produced via immunoSEQ multiplex PCR; TCRdb's table is partial and in-frame only. The table lists about 220,000 clones, about 91% of them singletons, with 2.6% in the top ten. Everyone who took part was roughly 18 to 89 years old, and they came from about two dozen US areas. Which cohort a participant joined came from the clinical history participants gave. This TCR was sampled from a woman aged 25 to 39 with acute COVID-19. The sequenced sample consisted of PBMCs or T cells enriched from blood (not recorded which).

CDR3 region: CASSFAGHYEQYF. The CDR3, as DNA: TGTGCCAGCAGCTTCGCAGGGCACTACGAGCAGTACTTC. This chain links TRBV7-9 with TRBJ2-7; a possible D gene is TRBD1 (5 bases). The germline V gene encodes CDR1 SEHNR and CDR2 FQNEAQ (reference sequence). The CDR3 covers 13 residues. Trimming removed 3 bases from V and 3 bases from J, with 9 bases in between.